A single sample is the source of the 19 T cell receptor beta chains below, sequenced in a study of blood T cells in healthy people across ages. The authors ran a second PCR of about 6 to 11 cycles using a sample-barcoded 5' primer and a J-beta primer mix. TCRdb independently ran MiXCR on the 5' RACE reads; one entry per CDR3 protein. In the table there are about 1.8 million distinct CDR3 sequences, approximately 50% of which are singletons. The material sequenced was blood. The receptors here all came from a woman between 35 and 50 years old in good health.

The chain recombines TRBV7-9 with TRBJ2-7, with unresolved D. CDR3 length: 14 amino acids. Germline CDR1 and CDR2: SEHNR and FQNEAQ (reference sequence). V lost 1 base and J lost 1, with 8 bases in between. The CDR3 loop is CASSLVVRSYEQYF. The CDR3 DNA sequence: TGTGCCAGCAGCTTAGTGGTCCGATCCTACGAGCAGTACTTC.

V usage is TRBV27 and J usage is TRBJ1-2, with D possibly being TRBD1 (5 bases). Germline CDR1 and CDR2: MNHEY and SMNVEV (reference sequence). The CDR3 loop spans 13 amino acids. Trimming removed 6 bases from V and 4 bases from J, with 12 bases in between. The CDR3 reads CASRVGPVYGYTF. The DNA for the CDR3 is TGTGCCAGCAGGGTGGGGCCCGTCTATGGCTACACCTTC.

The chain joins TRBV6-4 to TRBJ2-4, with D tentatively TRBD2 (5 bases). The J call may be in error: the DNA end matches TRBJ2-7 better. Per germline, CDR1 MRHNA and CDR2 SNTAGT. This CDR3 is built from 14 residues. The CDR3 bases are TGTGCCAGCAGTGACAGATGGACTGGCTACGAGCAGTACTTC. It codes for CASSDRWTGYEQYF.

The chain links TRBV15 to TRBJ1-1, with a tentative D call TRBD1 (6 bases). Germline CDR1 reads LNHNV; CDR2 reads YYDKDF (reference sequence). With 0 bases removed from V and 7 bases from J, the gap between germline ends came to 15 bases. The CDR3 contains 15 residues. The chain's CDR3 is CATSRDYRGVNEAFF. CDR3 DNA: TGTGCCACCAGCAGAGATTATAGGGGGGTTAATGAAGCTTTCTTT.

This chain uses TRBV11-2 with TRBJ1-1; 8 nucleotides line up with TRBD1. The V gene end was trimmed by 4 bases and the J gene end by 2 bases; junction bases not matched to a gene: 12. CDR1 is SGHAT and CDR2 is FQNNGV in the germline V gene. The CDR3 length is 17 residues. In nucleotides, the CDR3 is TGTGCCAGCAGCTCCGCTGTCGGCAGGGGGCTTAACACTGAAGCTTTCTTT. The encoded protein is CASSSAVGRGLNTEAFF. The complete variable domain, with remaining parts taken from reference TRBV11-2 and TRBJ1-1, reads EAGVAQSPRYKIIEKRQSVAFWCNPISGHATLYWYQQILGQGPKLLIQFQNNGVVDDSQLPKDRFSAERLKGVDSTLKIQPAKLEDSAVYLCASSSAVGRGLNTEAFFGQGTRLTVV.

The chain recombines TRBV4-3 with TRBJ2-1, with D possibly being TRBD1 or TRBD2 (5 bases each). CDR3 length: 17 amino acids. V was trimmed by 1 base and J by 10 bases, leaving 23 bases between them. Germline V CDR1 and CDR2: LGHNA, YSLEER. The CDR3 sequence: CASSQGWIRGLEKEQFF. In DNA, the CDR3 is TGCGCCAGCAGCCAAGGGTGGATCCGGGGCCTTGAGAAAGAGCAGTTCTTC.

The chain uses TRBV7-2 and TRBJ1-5; D call uncertain. CDR1 is SGHTA, CDR2 FQGNSA, per germline. The CDR3 runs to 13 residues. V lost 2 bases and J 6 bases, leaving 8 bases between the germline ends. The CDR3 protein is CASSLLQSQPQHF. Written as DNA, the CDR3 is TGTGCCAGCAGCTTATTACAGAGTCAGCCCCAGCATTTT.

The V call is TRBV11-3, the J call TRBJ1-1; D not resolved. Looked up from germline, CDR1 is SGHNT and CDR2 is YENEEA. The CDR3 is made up of 13 amino acids. Trimming took 5 bases from V and 5 from J, leaving 12 bases between them. The CDR3 is CASSLNAGTEAFF. The CDR3 nucleotides are TGTGCCAGCAGCCTTAATGCGGGAACTGAAGCTTTCTTT.

About this clonotype: A junction boundary mismatches the germline segment, possibly from a read error. The CDR3 spells CACSLAGAVNGYTF. The CDR3 DNA reads TGCGCCTGCAGCTTGGCCGGGGCAGTGAATGGCTACACCTTC. The V and J genes are TRBV5-1 and TRBJ1-2; TRBD1 might be the D (5 bases). CDR1 SGHRS and CDR2 YFSETQ come from the germline V gene. CDR3 size: 14 residues.

The genes are TRBV6-4 and TRBJ1-5; D is undetermined. The V end was cut by 3 bases, the J end by 1 base, with 7 bases between. Germline-derived CDR1 and CDR2 are MRHNA and SNTAGT. The CDR3 has 14 amino acids. CDR3: CASSELGSNQPQHF. The CDR3 DNA follows: TGTGCCAGCAGTGAGTTGGGGAGCAATCAGCCCCAGCATTTT.

This chain joins TRBV7-9 and TRBJ2-3; maybe TRBD2 (6 bases). The germline CDR1 and CDR2 sequences are SEHNR and FQNEAQ (reference sequence). The CDR3 runs to 16 residues. V was pared by 1 base and J by 1 base, with 12 bases between. The DNA for the CDR3 is TGTGCCAGCAGCTTAGAGGTAGCTAGCGGCACAGATACGCAGTATTTT. Its translation: CASSLEVASGTDTQYF. The variable domain in full, with the rest retrieved from reference TRBV7-9 and TRBJ2-3, is DTGVSQNPRHKITKRGQNVTFRCDPISEHNRLYWYRQTLGQGPEFLTYFQNEAQLEKSRLLSDRFSAERPKGSFSTLEIQRTEQGDSAMYLCASSLEVASGTDTQYFGPGTRLTVL.

The chain combines TRBV4-2 with TRBJ1-5, with 8 bases matching TRBD1. Germline V lookup: CDR1 LGHNA, CDR2 YNFKEQ. V lost 4 bases and J lost 6; bases outside the gene matches: 8. CDR3 length: 15 amino acids. DNA of the CDR3: TGTGCCAGCAGCCTACTCGGACAGGGTGCTCAGCCCCAGCATTTT. This translates into CASSLLGQGAQPQHF.

This clonotype has just one count. The chain links TRBV7-8 to TRBJ2-7; 8 bases are a match to TRBD1. Looked up from germline, CDR1 is SGHVS and CDR2 is FQNEAQ. V gave up 5 bases and J gave up 4 bases; unmatched junction bases: 10. The CDR3 covers 15 residues. CDR3 sequence: CASSHPDRAAYEQYF. The CDR3 nucleotides are TGTGCCAGCAGCCACCCGGACAGGGCGGCGTACGAGCAGTACTTC.

This clonotype has only a few counts. This chain uses TRBV20-1 with TRBJ2-7; 7 bases align to TRBD1. V lost 6 bases and J lost 5; bases outside the gene matches: 7. Germline values: CDR1 DFQATT, CDR2 SNEGSKA (reference sequence). The CDR3 contains 12 residues. In nucleotides, the CDR3 is TGCAGTGCCGGGCTACAGGGGAACGAGCAGTACTTC. Translation gives CSAGLQGNEQYF.

This chain links TRBV12-3 or TRBV12-4 with TRBJ1-2, with TRBD1 as a possible D gene (5 bases). This CDR3 has 13 residues. Between the trimmed V and J ends, which lost 7 bases and 8 bases, there was a span of 17 bases. The CDR3 reads CASKTDTAFGYTF. CDR3 nucleotide sequence: TGTGCCAGCAAAACGGACACCGCCTTCGGCTACACCTTC.

This clonotype showed up just a few times. V and J are TRBV20-1 and TRBJ2-5; the D is unclear. The CDR3 consists of 13 residues. CDR1 and CDR2 from the germline V gene are DFQATT and SNEGSKA (reference sequence). V was pared by 1 base and J by 7 bases, with 13 bases between. This chain's CDR3 is CSARVFGDPTQYF. CDR3 in DNA: TGCAGTGCTAGAGTGTTTGGGGATCCGACCCAGTACTTC.

The chain carries TRBV15 and TRBJ2-4; no clear D gene. The CDR3 runs 15 residues. The V end lost 0 bases, the J end lost 2 bases, and 8 bases lay between the germline ends. CDR1 LNHNV and CDR2 YYDKDF come from the germline V gene (reference sequence). The chain's CDR3 is CATSRERQTKNIQYF. For the CDR3, the DNA is TGTGCCACCAGCAGAGAGAGGCAAACCAAAAACATTCAGTACTTC.

This clonotype was seen a few times. The chain employs TRBV6-2 or TRBV6-3 and TRBJ1-5; 7 bases map to TRBD1. The V gene end was trimmed by 0 bases and the J gene end by 2 bases; junction bases not matched to a gene: 4. Per the germline V gene, CDR1 is MNHEY and CDR2 is SVGEGT. The CDR3 extends over 16 amino acids. CDR3 protein: CASSYSNRGGNQPQHF. CDR3 DNA sequence: TGTGCCAGCAGTTACTCGAACAGGGGAGGCAATCAGCCCCAGCATTTT.

This clonotype was picked up a small number of times. The V call is TRBV4-1, the J call TRBJ2-4; TRBD1 agrees at 7 bases. The CDR3 consists of 16 residues. Germline V gene data show CDR1 as MGHRA and CDR2 as YSYEKL. V dropped 0 bases and J dropped 6; count of bases not matched to a gene: 8. CDR3 amino acids: CASSQEIQGWGNIQYF. CDR3 nucleotide sequence: TGCGCCAGCAGCCAAGAAATACAGGGGTGGGGAAACATTCAGTACTTC.